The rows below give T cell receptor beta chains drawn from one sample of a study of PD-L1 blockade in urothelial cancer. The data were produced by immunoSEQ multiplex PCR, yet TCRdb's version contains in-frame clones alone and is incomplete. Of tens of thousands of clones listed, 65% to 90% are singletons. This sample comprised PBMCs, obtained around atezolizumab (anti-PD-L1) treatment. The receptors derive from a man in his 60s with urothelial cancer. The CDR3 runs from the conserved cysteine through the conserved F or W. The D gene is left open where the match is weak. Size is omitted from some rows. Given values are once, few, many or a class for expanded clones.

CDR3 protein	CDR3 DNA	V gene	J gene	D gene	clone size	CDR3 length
CASSLNSNQPQHF	TGTGCCAGCAGTTTAAATAGCAATCAGCCCCAGCATTTT	TRBV6-5	TRBJ1-5	NA	NA	13
CASSPNRYGGNTEAFF	TGTGCCAGCTCACCTAATCGTTATGGAGGGAACACTGAAGCTTTCTTT	TRBV18	TRBJ1-1	NA	NA	16
CASRDRIYEQYF	TGTGCCAGCCGGGACAGGATCTACGAGCAGTACTTC	TRBV2	TRBJ2-7	TRBD1	NA	12
CASSEGRPGGSSYEQYF	TGTGCCAGCAGTGAAGGGCGCCCGGGGGGGAGCTCCTACGAGCAGTACTTC	TRBV6-1	TRBJ2-7	TRBD2	NA	17
CASSPISPGGVNYGYTF	TGTGCCAGCTCACCAATCAGCCCAGGGGGTGTAAACTATGGCTACACCTTC	TRBV18	TRBJ1-2	TRBD1	NA	17
CASSMSAKTGELFF	TGTGCCAGTAGTATGTCAGCGAAGACCGGGGAGCTGTTTTTT	TRBV19	TRBJ2-2	NA	NA	14
CAWTRTGLPYGYTF	TGTGCCTGGACCAGGACAGGGCTTCCTTATGGCTACACCTTC	TRBV30	TRBJ1-2	TRBD1	NA	14
CSVDRGWGQGYGYTF	TGCAGCGTCGATAGAGGCTGGGGGCAAGGCTATGGCTACACCTTC	TRBV29-1	TRBJ1-2	NA	NA	15
CASSPSPFDRARTGELFF	TGCGCCAGCAGCCCTTCCCCTTTCGACAGGGCTCGGACCGGGGAGCTGTTTTTT	TRBV4-1	TRBJ2-2	TRBD1	NA	18
CASSPRGGLYEQYF	TGTGCCAGCAGCCCTAGGGGGGGGCTCTACGAGCAGTACTTC	TRBV7-2	TRBJ2-7	NA	NA	14
CASSLTYREETQYF	TGTGCCAGCAGCTTAACTTACAGGGAAGAGACCCAGTACTTC	TRBV7-2	TRBJ2-5	NA	few	14
CASSFDKGYTF	TGTGCCAGCAGTTTTGACAAGGGCTACACCTTC	TRBV28	TRBJ1-2	NA	NA	11
CASSRGQGVAEKLFF	TGTGCCAGTAGTCGTGGACAGGGAGTAGCCGAAAAACTGTTTTTT	TRBV19	TRBJ1-4	TRBD1	once	15
CASSDGQGYTEAFF	TGTGCCAGCAGTGACGGACAGGGATACACTGAAGCTTTCTTT	TRBV2	TRBJ1-1	TRBD1	NA	14
CASGPLNSYEQYF	TGTGCTAGTGGTCCACTGAATTCCTACGAGCAGTACTTC	TRBV12-5	TRBJ2-7	NA	NA	13
CASSLAQGGASSYGEQFF	TGCGCCAGCAGCTTGGCCCAGGGCGGGGCCTCTTCCTACGGGGAGCAGTTCTTC	TRBV5-1	TRBJ2-1	NA	once	18
CASSLGTTNTGELFF	TGCGCCAGCAGCTTGGGGACAACGAACACCGGGGAGCTGTTTTTT	TRBV5-1	TRBJ2-2	NA	NA	15
CASSPRDRGSYEQYF	TGTGCCAGCTCACCACGGGACAGGGGCTCCTACGAGCAGTACTTC	TRBV18	TRBJ2-7	TRBD1	NA	15
CASSTQGGYEQYF	TGTGCCAGCAGTACCCAGGGTGGTTACGAGCAGTACTTC	TRBV7-6	TRBJ2-7	NA	NA	13
CASNGGGASTVWNEKLFF	TGTGCCTCCAATGGTGGGGGGGCGTCCACCGTTTGGAATGAAAAACTGTTTTTT	TRBV15	TRBJ1-4	NA	few	18
CASSFPRRRQGCEQYF	TGTGCCAGCAGCTTCCCACGACGCCGACAGGGCTGCGAGCAGTACTTC	TRBV21-1	TRBJ2-7	NA	NA	16
CASSAYRAPLHF	TGTGCCAGCAGTGCCTACAGGGCACCCCTCCACTTT	TRBV27	TRBJ1-6	NA	NA	12
CASGRDGLYNEQFF	TGCGCCAGCGGCAGGGATGGGCTTTACAATGAGCAGTTCTTC	TRBV5-1	TRBJ2-1	NA	NA	14
CASTLRDRAPEAFF	TGTGCCAGCACTCTCCGGGACAGGGCTCCTGAAGCTTTCTTT	TRBV6-1	TRBJ1-1	TRBD1	NA	14
CASSRDRDSRNTIYF	TGTGCCAGCAGCCGGGACAGGGATTCTAGAAACACCATATATTTT	TRBV5-8	TRBJ1-3	TRBD1	NA	15
CASSQTAAGANVLTF	TGTGCCAGCAGCCAGACGGCGGCCGGGGCCAACGTCCTGACTTTC	TRBV4-2	TRBJ2-6	NA	NA	15
CSVVQGQGLVGYTF	TGCAGCGTTGTTCAAGGACAGGGCCTGGTTGGCTACACCTTC	TRBV29-1	TRBJ1-2	TRBD1	NA	14
CASRTAGGHNNEQFF	TGTGCCAGCAGGACAGCGGGGGGGCACAACAATGAGCAGTTCTTC	TRBV2	TRBJ2-1	TRBD2	NA	15
CASSSQGQRGEVTFF	TGTGCCAGCAGCTCACAGGGACAGAGAGGAGAGGTTACTTTCTTT	TRBV7-2	TRBJ1-1	TRBD1	once	15
CASSLRISGSSYNEQFF	TGCGCCAGCAGCTTGAGGATTAGCGGGAGCTCCTACAATGAGCAGTTCTTC	TRBV5-1	TRBJ2-1	TRBD2	NA	17
CASSQEFQAFF	TGTGCCAGCTCGCAGGAATTCCAAGCTTTCTTT	TRBV2	TRBJ1-1	NA	NA	11
CASSRGVAGGLTDTQYF	TGCGCCAGCAGCCGGGGGGTAGCGGGAGGACTCACAGATACGCAGTATTTT	TRBV5-1	TRBJ2-3	TRBD2	large	17
CASSFSNEQFF	TGTGCCAGCAGCTTCTCTAATGAGCAGTTCTTC	TRBV7-9	TRBJ2-1	NA	NA	11
CASSLPPGGYTF	TGTGCCAGTAGTCTGCCGCCCGGTGGCTACACCTTC	TRBV19	TRBJ1-2	NA	NA	12
CASSRTSGQETQYF	TGTGCCAGCAGCCGGACTAGCGGACAAGAGACCCAGTACTTC	TRBV7-3	TRBJ2-5	TRBD2	NA	14